The clone carrying this T cell receptor beta chain turned up a few times. As yet, its antigen is unknown. Ipilimumab-mediated CTLA-4 blockade plus focal radiation was given to patients having chemo-refractory metastatic non-small-cell lung cancer. Assay used: immunoSEQ multiplex PCR; TCRdb lists only in-frame clones, some missing. The data show approximately 100,000 clones, with more than 75% seen just once and roughly 3.5% held by the top ten. This record comes from a study of radiotherapy plus CTLA-4 blockade in lung cancer. Study outcomes and limitations: Tumor-origin TCR clones grew in blood after radiotherapy plus ipilimumab. How blood T cell clones changed early, along with interferon-beta, reportedly forecast response best.

The CDR3 consists of 16 residues. V lost 0 bases to trimming and J lost 6 bases; unmatched junction nucleotides: 9. Germline V gives CDR1 MNHEY, CDR2 SVGAGI. The chain recombines TRBV6-5 with TRBJ1-1, with 8 bases matching TRBD1. The source is a human donor with non-small cell lung cancer who had a partial response to radiotherapy plus ipilimumab. The source material was peripheral blood, sampled from a patient treated with radiotherapy plus ipilimumab. The CDR3 coding sequence is TGTGCCAGCAGTTACTCCTTCAACAGGGGGGGGCCTGAAGCTTTCTTT. This translates into CASSYSFNRGGPEAFF.